Below, one T cell receptor (beta chain) is given with its context. This specimen comes from a study of CD8+ T cells in alopecia areata. About the research overall: Treated patients were given oral tofacitinib, which was dosed at 5 to 10 mg twice daily.

Treatment given: oral pan-JAK inhibitor, 5-10 mg twice daily. The CDR3 covers 14 residues. In germline, CDR1 is SEHNR, CDR2 FQNEAQ (reference sequence). V shed 1 base and J shed 7 bases, with 13 bases lying between them. Sequencing used cDNA as its template, made by extracting RNA and reverse transcribing it. Some clones are missing from TCRdb's copy, which holds only in-frame ones; the method was immunoSEQ multiplex PCR. This sample has about 290,000 clones, with 55% to 70% found just once. The source of this sequence is a human donor with alopecia areata. The chain couples TRBV7-9 to TRBJ1-1; no definite D call. This specimen was CD4+ T cells sorted from blood, taken at week 24, from a patient treated with tofacitinib. The CDR3 bases are TGTGCCAGCAGCTTAGGCGGGGTCTTTGGTGAAGCTTTCTTT. The encoded protein is CASSLGGVFGEAFF.